This passage covers 22 T cell receptor beta chains from one sample sequenced in a study of lymphopenia after photon versus proton radiotherapy (dated by TCRdb to about 2019). The receptor library was made with the immunoSEQ multiplex PCR assay. TCRdb retrieved this table from immuneACCESS and kept in-frame rearrangements only. Not all clones are present; in checked studies, unresolved V genes account for under half, and no reason is known for the remainder. The sample table records tens of thousands of clones; roughly 84% of these occur just once. Of the sample, 13% to 15% is held by the ten largest clones. The starting material was peripheral blood, obtained from a patient treated with proton-based radiotherapy. The receptors shown here come from a woman aged 70-85 years with pancreatic cancer.

The chain carries TRBV11-2 and TRBJ1-5; D is unclear. CDR3 length equals 13 residues. V shed 2 bases and J shed 6 bases, with 8 bases lying between them. Germline lookup yields CDR1 SGHAT and CDR2 FQNNGV. In DNA form, the CDR3 reads TGTGCCAGCAGCTTAAGCGAGGGTCAGCCCCAGCATTTT. It translates to CASSLSEGQPQHF.

The chain links TRBV2 to TRBJ2-3, with D unclear. The CDR3 loop spans 12 amino acids. The germline CDR1 and CDR2 sequences are SNHLY and FYNNEI. V lost 9 bases, J lost 6 bases, and 13 bases lay in between. CDR3 sequence: CASDLGEDTQYF. The CDR3 DNA sequence: TGTGCCAGTGACCTGGGCGAGGATACGCAGTATTTT. The complete variable domain, with remaining parts taken from reference TRBV2 and TRBJ2-3, reads EPEVTQTPSHQVTQMGQEVILRCVPISNHLYFYWYRQILGQKVEFLVSFYNNEISEKSEIFDDQFSVERPDGSNFTLKIRSTKLEDSAMYFCASDLGEDTQYFGPGTRLTVL.

The chain combines TRBV7-2 with TRBJ2-7; TRBD2 matches 9 bases. Germline V gene lookup returns CDR1 SGHTA and CDR2 FQGNSA. The V segment lost 4 bases and the J segment 0 bases; nucleotides outside the gene matches: 1. The CDR3 runs 14 residues. The CDR3, as DNA: TGTGCCAGCAGCTATAGCGGGAGCTCCTACGAGCAGTACTTC. Its translation: CASSYSGSSYEQYF.

This clone turned up a few times. The chain couples TRBV7-2 to TRBJ2-2, with TRBD1 matching over 8 bases. The CDR3 has 18 residues. Germline V gene data show CDR1 as SGHTA and CDR2 as FQGNSA. With 5 bases clipped from V and 2 bases from J, the junction kept 13 bases outside the gene matches. CDR3: CASSITPQGAINTGELFF. The DNA for the CDR3 is TGTGCCAGCAGCATCACCCCTCAGGGGGCTATAAACACCGGGGAGCTGTTTTTT.

J is TRBJ1-2 and V is TRBV10-3; 8 bases are a match to TRBD1. Germline V CDR1 and CDR2: ENHRY, SYGVKD. The CDR3 runs to 16 residues. The ends lost 6 bases at V and 11 bases at J; junction bases unmatched: 20. DNA for the CDR3: TGTGCCATCAGCAAAGCCGATAAGACAGGGGACCCGGTGTACACCTTC. Translated: CAISKADKTGDPVYTF.

The sample holds one count of this clone. J is TRBJ2-2 and V is TRBV25-1, with D hard to call. The CDR3 contains 12 residues. The V end was cut by 2 bases, the J end by 6 bases, with 4 bases between. Germline CDR1 is MGHDK and CDR2 is SYGVNS. The CDR3 coding sequence is TGTGCCAGCAGTGAAGGGCCCGGGGAGCTGTTTTTT. The encoded protein is CASSEGPGELFF.

The chain is built from TRBV19 and TRBJ2-7; D unresolved. Between the trimmed V and J ends, which lost 0 bases and 2 bases, there was a span of 11 bases. CDR1 is LNHDA, CDR2 SQIVND, per germline (reference sequence). The CDR3 is 15 amino acids. This CDR3 is CASSIDHRQTYEQYF. CDR3 DNA sequence: TGTGCCAGTAGTATAGATCATCGGCAGACCTACGAGCAGTACTTC.

The chain combines TRBV27 with TRBJ2-2, with D perhaps matching TRBD1 (6 bases). The germline CDR1 and CDR2 sequences are MNHEY and SMNVEV (reference sequence). CDR3 length: 13 amino acids. The ends were cut back, 6 bases at V and 11 bases at J, with 16 bases in the middle. The CDR3 sequence is CASRQGQAYELFF. DNA for the CDR3: TGTGCCAGCAGACAGGGTCAGGCGTACGAGCTGTTTTTT.

V and J are TRBV19 and TRBJ2-4; 12 bases fit TRBD2. The CDR3 is 19 amino acids. In germline, CDR1 is LNHDA, CDR2 SQIVND (reference sequence). After removal of 6 bases from V and 0 bases from J, the junction contained 12 bases not matched to a gene. In DNA, the CDR3 is TGTGCCAGTAGGCCGCCGGGACTAGCGGGTTACTTAGCCAAAAACATTCAGTACTTC. It yields the protein CASRPPGLAGYLAKNIQYF.

The gene calls are TRBV9 and TRBJ2-1; no reliable D call. This CDR3 is 14 amino acids long. Trimming took off 5 bases at V and 6 bases at J, with 15 bases between the two ends. Germline V gives CDR1 SGDLS, CDR2 YYNGEE. CDR3 in amino acids: CASSLDPDPNEQFF. CDR3 DNA sequence: TGTGCCAGCAGTTTGGACCCGGACCCCAATGAGCAGTTCTTC. Full variable domain (remainder filled in from reference TRBV9 and TRBJ2-1): DSGVTQTPKHLITATGQRVTLRCSPRSGDLSVYWYQQSLDQGLQFLIQYYNGEERAKGNILERFSAQQFPDLHSELNLSSLELGDSALYFCASSLDPDPNEQFFGPGTRLTVL.

This clone was detected once. The rearrangement uses TRBV6-1 and TRBJ1-1; no definite D call. Germline V gives CDR1 MNHNS, CDR2 SASEGT. V was clipped by 2 bases and J by 8 bases, with 18 bases between them. This CDR3 contains 15 residues. DNA for the CDR3: TGTGCCAGCAGTGAATTGGGCAACCCCAGGATAGAAGCTTTCTTT. The encoded protein is CASSELGNPRIEAFF.

This clone was found a few times. The V call is TRBV19, the J call TRBJ1-5; tentatively, D is TRBD1 (5 bases). The germline CDR1 and CDR2 sequences are LNHDA and SQIVND (reference sequence). The CDR3 length is 13 residues. Trimming took 4 bases from V and 1 from J, leaving 5 bases between them. CDR3: CASSRDSNQPQHF. In nucleotides, the CDR3 is TGTGCCAGTAGTAGGGACAGCAATCAGCCCCAGCATTTT.

The rearrangement joins TRBV23-1 to TRBJ2-2; D may be TRBD1 (5 bases). TRBV23-1 is known as an ORF, though its function is uncertain. This CDR3 has 13 amino acids. Trimming stripped 6 bases from V and 6 bases from J, with 11 bases between. CDR3 sequence: CASRPGLAGELFF. CDR3 sequence (DNA): TGCGCCAGCAGACCAGGGTTGGCCGGGGAGCTGTTTTTT.

The chain is built from TRBV11-2 and TRBJ1-1; 8 nucleotides line up with TRBD1. Germline V gene data show CDR1 as SGHAT and CDR2 as FQNNGV. The junction had 7 bases not matched to a gene; V was cut back by 4 bases and J by 3 bases. The CDR3 runs to 15 residues. CDR3 protein: CASSSPNRGYTEAFF. CDR3 bases: TGTGCCAGCAGCTCGCCTAACAGGGGGTACACTGAAGCTTTCTTT.

V is TRBV5-1 and J is TRBJ1-4; unclear D gene. The CDR3 consists of 15 residues. Trimming took 7 bases from V and 0 from J, leaving 13 bases between them. Germline V gene sequence: CDR1 SGHRS, CDR2 YFSETQ. The CDR3 sequence is CASGRTSATNEKLFF. The CDR3 DNA is TGCGCCAGCGGCCGTACCAGCGCAACTAATGAAAAACTGTTTTTT.

The V gene is TRBV2, the J gene TRBJ2-3; 9 nucleotides line up with TRBD2. Looked up from germline, CDR1 is SNHLY and CDR2 is FYNNEI. The CDR3 has 17 residues. Unmatched junction bases numbered 10, after V lost 2 bases and J lost 4 bases. CDR3 bases: TGTGCCAGCAGTGAACCCCTAGCGGGATGGGAGTCAGATACGCAGTATTTT. This translates into CASSEPLAGWESDTQYF.

This clone was observed a handful of times. The chain uses TRBV27 and TRBJ2-3; 10 bases align to TRBD2. Losses at the gene ends were 8 bases for V and 1 base for J; bases not matched to a gene: 0. The germline CDR1 and CDR2 sequences are MNHEY and SMNVEV (reference sequence). The CDR3 spans 13 residues. CDR3 residues: CASGTSGTDTQYF. CDR3 DNA sequence: TGTGCCAGCGGGACTAGCGGCACAGATACGCAGTATTTT.

The chain uses TRBV5-4 and TRBJ1-4; D might be TRBD1 (5 bases). Germline V gene lookup returns CDR1 SGHNT and CDR2 YYREEE (reference sequence). The CDR3 covers 14 residues. V lost 0 bases to trimming and J lost 5 bases, with 8 bases between them. The CDR3 DNA reads as TGTGCCAGCAGCTTGGGGGGGGGAAATGAAAAACTGTTTTTT. Amino acid sequence: CASSLGGGNEKLFF.

This chain uses TRBV7-2 with TRBJ2-7, with a tentative D call TRBD2 (5 bases). Looked up from germline, CDR1 is SGHTA and CDR2 is FQGNSA. Trimming shortened V by 4 bases and J by 1 base, and 23 bases separated the two germline ends. The CDR3 loop spans 18 amino acids. The CDR3 reads CASSSSRRARVNSYEQYF. The CDR3 DNA is TGTGCCAGCAGCTCCTCCAGGCGGGCGCGGGTGAATTCCTACGAGCAGTACTTC.

The rearrangement links TRBV21-1 to TRBJ2-4; the table's D call TRBD2 went unverified against the DNA. TRBV21-1 is termed a pseudogene. CDR3 length: 23 residues. The chain's CDR3 is CASSKAKRTIEVRGIKAKNIQYF. In nucleotides, the CDR3 is TGTGCCAGCAGCAAAGCAAAAAGGACGATAGAGGTTCGGGGGATTAAAGCCAAAAACATTCAGTACTTC.

The chain carries TRBV5-1 and TRBJ1-1; D is perhaps TRBD1 (6 bases). The CDR3 covers 14 residues. V lost 8 bases and J 1 base, leaving 15 bases between the germline ends. Germline loops: CDR1 SGHRS, CDR2 YFSETQ. Here the CDR3 reads CASLPGHQNTEAFF. CDR3 coding DNA: TGCGCCAGTTTACCGGGACACCAGAACACTGAAGCTTTCTTT.

The chain carries TRBV4-3 and TRBJ2-2, with D unresolved. The CDR3 is 16 amino acids. Trimming cost V 5 bases and J 3 bases, with 16 bases left between them. Per the germline V gene, CDR1 is LGHNA and CDR2 is YSLEER. The CDR3: CASSLTPPPDTGELFF. CDR3 coding DNA: TGCGCCAGCAGCTTAACTCCCCCTCCAGACACCGGGGAGCTGTTTTTT.